The T cell receptor beta chain under discussion was sequenced for a study of OX40 agonist ivuxolimab in advanced cancers. Study outcomes and limitations: At 0.1 to 3.0 mg/kg, clonal expansion of CD4+ and CD8+ blood T cells had occurred by week 6. Partly responding patients at 0.1-3.0 mg/kg showed some of the smallest clonal expansion.

Exclusion of a patient followed from autoimmune disease history or systemic immunosuppression. Blood sampling took place at baseline, cycle 4 day 1, and cycle 7 day 1. Clones were read by immunoSEQ multiplex PCR, and TCRdb kept only the in-frame ones, dropping some. The sample includes 50,000 or so clones, approximately 83% of them seen just once. Note on this clone: No antigen is known for it.

The CDR3 is 13 amino acids. With 5 bases removed from V and 8 bases from J, the gap between germline ends came to 12 bases. Germline-derived CDR1 and CDR2 are SGHTA and FQGNSA. The source is an adult with an advanced solid tumor such as melanoma, head and neck, liver or kidney cancer. The genes are TRBV7-2 and TRBJ1-4; the D is unclear. Sequences were derived from CD4+ or CD8+ T cells sorted from blood, sampled in a trial of the OX40 agonist ivuxolimab. For the CDR3, the DNA is TGTGCCAGCAGCCTCGTCGGAGGGGAAAAACTGTTTTTT. Its protein product is CASSLVGGEKLFF.